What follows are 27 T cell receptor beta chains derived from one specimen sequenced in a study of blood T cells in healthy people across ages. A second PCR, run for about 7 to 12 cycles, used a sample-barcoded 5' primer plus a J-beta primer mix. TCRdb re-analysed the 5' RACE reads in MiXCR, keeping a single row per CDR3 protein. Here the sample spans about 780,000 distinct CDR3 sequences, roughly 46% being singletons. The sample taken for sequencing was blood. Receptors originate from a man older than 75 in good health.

In DNA, the CDR3 is TGTGCCAGCAGCGTAGCGGAGTGGTCCCAAGAGACCCAGTACTTC. Its protein is CASSVAEWSQETQYF. The rearrangement joins TRBV9 to TRBJ2-5; D is unresolved. The germline V gene has CDR1 SGDLS and CDR2 YYNGEE. The CDR3 has 15 amino acids. Trimming shortened V by 0 bases and J by 1 base, and 10 bases separated the two germline ends.

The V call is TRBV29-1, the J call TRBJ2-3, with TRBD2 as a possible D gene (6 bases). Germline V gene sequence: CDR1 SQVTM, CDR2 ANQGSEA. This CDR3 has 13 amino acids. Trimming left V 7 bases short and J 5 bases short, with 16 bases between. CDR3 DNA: TGCAGCGCTCTAACGGGAGTCGGAGATACGCAGTATTTT. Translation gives CSALTGVGDTQYF.

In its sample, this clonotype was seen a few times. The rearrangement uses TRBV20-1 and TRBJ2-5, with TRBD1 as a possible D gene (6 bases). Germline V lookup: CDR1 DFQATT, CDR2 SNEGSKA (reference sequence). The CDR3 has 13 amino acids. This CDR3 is CGLWDNRKETQYF. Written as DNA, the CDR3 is TGCGGATTATGGGACAACAGGAAAGAGACCCAGTACTTC.

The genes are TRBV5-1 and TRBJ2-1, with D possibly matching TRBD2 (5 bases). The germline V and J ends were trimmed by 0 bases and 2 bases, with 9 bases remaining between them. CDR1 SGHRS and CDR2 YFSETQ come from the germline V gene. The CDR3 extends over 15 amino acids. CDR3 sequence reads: CASSLEVGTYNEQFF. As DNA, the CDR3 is TGCGCCAGCAGCTTGGAGGTCGGGACCTACAATGAGCAGTTCTTC.

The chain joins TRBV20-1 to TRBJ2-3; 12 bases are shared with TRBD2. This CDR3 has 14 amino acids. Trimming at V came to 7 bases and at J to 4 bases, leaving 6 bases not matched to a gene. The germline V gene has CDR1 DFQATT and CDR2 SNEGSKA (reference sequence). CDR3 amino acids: CSVTSGSRSDTQYF. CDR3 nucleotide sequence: TGCAGTGTGACTAGCGGGAGCAGGTCAGATACGCAGTATTTT.

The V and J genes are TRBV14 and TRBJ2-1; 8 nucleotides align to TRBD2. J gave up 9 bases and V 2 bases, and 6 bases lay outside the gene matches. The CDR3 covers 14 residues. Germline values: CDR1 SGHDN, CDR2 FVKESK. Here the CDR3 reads CASSQSGGGTEQFF. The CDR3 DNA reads TGTGCCAGCAGCCAAAGCGGGGGAGGCACTGAGCAGTTCTTC. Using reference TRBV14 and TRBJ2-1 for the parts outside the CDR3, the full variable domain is EAGVTQFPSHSVIEKGQTVTLRCDPISGHDNLYWYRRVMGKEIKFLLHFVKESKQDESGMPNNRFLAERTGGTYSTLKVQPAELEDSGVYFCASSQSGGGTEQFFGPGTRLTVL.

As DNA, the CDR3 is TGCAGTGCTAGGCGGCCAGGGGGCTATGGCTACACCTTC. Residues: CSARRPGGYGYTF. V gene TRBV20-1 combines with J gene TRBJ1-2; 7 bases agree with TRBD1. The germline V gene has CDR1 DFQATT and CDR2 SNEGSKA (reference sequence). This CDR3 region has 13 residues. V dropped 3 bases and J dropped 4; count of bases not matched to a gene: 5.

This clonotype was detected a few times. The CDR3 DNA follows: TGTGCCAGCAGCTCCCGAACTGGGGCCAACGTCCTGACTTTC. Protein product: CASSSRTGANVLTF. The chain is built from TRBV3-1 and TRBJ2-6; D call uncertain. V was cut by 5 bases and J by 2 bases, with 7 bases left in between. This CDR3 region has 14 residues. In germline, CDR1 is LGHDT, CDR2 YNNKEL (reference sequence).

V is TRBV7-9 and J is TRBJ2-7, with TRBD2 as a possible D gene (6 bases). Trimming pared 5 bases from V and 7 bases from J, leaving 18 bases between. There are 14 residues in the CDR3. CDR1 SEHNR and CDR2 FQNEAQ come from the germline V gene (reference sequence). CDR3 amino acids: CASSLRTLGGEQYF. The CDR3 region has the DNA TGTGCCAGCAGCCTTCGGACCCTTGGAGGGGAGCAGTACTTC.

The CDR3 DNA reads TGTGCCAGCAGCCAAGGCCCACCGGGACAGGTATCCTACGAGCAGTACTTC. Amino acid sequence: CASSQGPPGQVSYEQYF. V usage is TRBV4-2 and J usage is TRBJ2-7; 8 bases fit TRBD1. The CDR3 has 17 amino acids. Germline trimming cut 1 base from V and 1 base from J; bases unmatched to any gene: 9. Germline assignment: CDR1 LGHNA and CDR2 YNFKEQ.

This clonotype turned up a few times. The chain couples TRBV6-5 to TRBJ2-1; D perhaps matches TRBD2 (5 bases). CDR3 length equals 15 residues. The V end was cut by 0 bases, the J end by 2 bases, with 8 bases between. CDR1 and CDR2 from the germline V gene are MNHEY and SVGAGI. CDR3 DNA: TGTGCCAGCAGTTACTCATACGGGGCCTACAATGAGCAGTTCTTC. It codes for CASSYSYGAYNEQFF.

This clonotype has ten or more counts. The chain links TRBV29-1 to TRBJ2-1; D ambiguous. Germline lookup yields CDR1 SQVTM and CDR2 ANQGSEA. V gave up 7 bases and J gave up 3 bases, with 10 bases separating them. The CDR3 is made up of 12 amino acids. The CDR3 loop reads CSATDGYNEQFF. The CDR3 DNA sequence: TGCAGCGCTACTGACGGCTACAATGAGCAGTTCTTC.

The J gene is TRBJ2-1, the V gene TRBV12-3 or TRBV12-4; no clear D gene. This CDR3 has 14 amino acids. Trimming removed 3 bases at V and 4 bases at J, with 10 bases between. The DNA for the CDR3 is TGTGCCAGCAGTTTTACATCTCGATACAATGAGCAGTTCTTC. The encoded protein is CASSFTSRYNEQFF.

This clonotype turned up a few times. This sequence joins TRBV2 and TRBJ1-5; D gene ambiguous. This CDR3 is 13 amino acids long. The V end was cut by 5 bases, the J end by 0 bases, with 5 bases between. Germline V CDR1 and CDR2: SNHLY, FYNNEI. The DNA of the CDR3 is TGTGCCAGCAGTACATATAGCAATCAGCCCCAGCATTTT. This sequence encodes CASSTYSNQPQHF.

The CDR3 DNA sequence: TGTGCCACCGCTGGACAGGGGGCTTACAATGAGCAGTTCTTC. Its translation is CATAGQGAYNEQFF. The chain links TRBV24-1 to TRBJ2-1; 11 bases agree with TRBD1. Germline lookup yields CDR1 KGHDR and CDR2 SFDVKD. The V and J ends lost 9 bases and 4 bases, in that order; junction bases with no gene match: 4. The CDR3 contains 14 residues.

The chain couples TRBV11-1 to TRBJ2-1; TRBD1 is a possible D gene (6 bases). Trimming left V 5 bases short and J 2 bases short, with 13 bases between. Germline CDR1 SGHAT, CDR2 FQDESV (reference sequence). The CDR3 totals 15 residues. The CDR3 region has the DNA TGTGCCAGCAGCCGTCTGGGACAAACCTACAATGAGCAGTTCTTC. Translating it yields CASSRLGQTYNEQFF.

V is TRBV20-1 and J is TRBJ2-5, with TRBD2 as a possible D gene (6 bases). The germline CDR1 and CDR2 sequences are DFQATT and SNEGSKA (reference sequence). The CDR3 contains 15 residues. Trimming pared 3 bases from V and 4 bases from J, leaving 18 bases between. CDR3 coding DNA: TGCAGTGCTAGTGAGGCGGGACCCGAAGGAGAGACCCAGTACTTC. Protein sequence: CSASEAGPEGETQYF.

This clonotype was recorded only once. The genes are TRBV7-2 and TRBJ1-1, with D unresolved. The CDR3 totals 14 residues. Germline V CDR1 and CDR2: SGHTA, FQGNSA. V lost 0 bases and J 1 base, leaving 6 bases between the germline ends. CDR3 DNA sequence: TGTGCCAGCAGCTTAGCGCTACAGAACACTGAAGCTTTCTTT. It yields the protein CASSLALQNTEAFF.

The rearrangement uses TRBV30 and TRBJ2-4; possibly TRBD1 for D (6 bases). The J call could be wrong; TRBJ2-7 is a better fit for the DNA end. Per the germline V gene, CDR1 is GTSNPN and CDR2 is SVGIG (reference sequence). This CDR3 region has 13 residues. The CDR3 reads CAWSVFGQNEQYF. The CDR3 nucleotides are TGTGCCTGGAGTGTTTTTGGACAGAACGAGCAGTACTTC.

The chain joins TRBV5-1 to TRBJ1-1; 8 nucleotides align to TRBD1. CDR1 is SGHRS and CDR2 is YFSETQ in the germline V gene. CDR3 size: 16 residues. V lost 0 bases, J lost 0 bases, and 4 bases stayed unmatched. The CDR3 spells CASSLEGQAMNTEAFF. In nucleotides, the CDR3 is TGCGCCAGCAGCTTGGAGGGACAGGCCATGAACACTGAAGCTTTCTTT.

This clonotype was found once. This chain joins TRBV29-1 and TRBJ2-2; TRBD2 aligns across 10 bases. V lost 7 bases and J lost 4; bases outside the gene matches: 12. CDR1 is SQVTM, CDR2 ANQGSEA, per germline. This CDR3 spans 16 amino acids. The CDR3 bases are TGCAGCGGGGCGGCTAGCGGGAGAATTGGCACCGGGGAGCTGTTTTTT. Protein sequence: CSGAASGRIGTGELFF.

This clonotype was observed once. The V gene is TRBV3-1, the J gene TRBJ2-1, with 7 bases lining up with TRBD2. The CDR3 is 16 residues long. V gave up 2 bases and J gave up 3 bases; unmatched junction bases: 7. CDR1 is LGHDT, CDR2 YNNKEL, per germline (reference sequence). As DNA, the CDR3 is TGTGCCAGCAGCCAAAGGGCGGGAGTGGACTACAATGAGCAGTTCTTC. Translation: CASSQRAGVDYNEQFF.

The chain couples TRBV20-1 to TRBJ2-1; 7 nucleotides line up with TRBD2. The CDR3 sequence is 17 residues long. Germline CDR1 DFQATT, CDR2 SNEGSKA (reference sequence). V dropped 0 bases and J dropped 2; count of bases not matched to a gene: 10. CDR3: CSARDEGPAGAYNEQFF. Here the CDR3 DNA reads TGCAGTGCTAGAGACGAGGGCCCCGCGGGGGCCTACAATGAGCAGTTCTTC.

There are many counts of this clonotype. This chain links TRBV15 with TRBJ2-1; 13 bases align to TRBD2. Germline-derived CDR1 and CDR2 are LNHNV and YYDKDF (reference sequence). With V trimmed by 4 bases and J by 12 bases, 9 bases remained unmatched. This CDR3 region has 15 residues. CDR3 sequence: CATSTGTSGARGQFF. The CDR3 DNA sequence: TGTGCCACCAGCACCGGGACTAGCGGGGCCCGCGGGCAGTTCTTC.

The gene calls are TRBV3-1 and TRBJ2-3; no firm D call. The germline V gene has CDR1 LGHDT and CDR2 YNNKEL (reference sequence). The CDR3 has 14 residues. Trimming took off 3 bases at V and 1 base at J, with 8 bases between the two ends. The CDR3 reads CASSQAPGTDTQYF. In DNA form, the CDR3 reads TGTGCCAGCAGCCAGGCCCCTGGCACAGATACGCAGTATTTT.

The CDR3 sequence: CASSRWGPNNEQFF. The CDR3 nucleotides read TGTGCCAGCTCCCGGTGGGGGCCCAATAATGAGCAGTTCTTC. The V gene is TRBV18, the J gene TRBJ2-1, with D possibly TRBD1 on 6 matching bases. The CDR3 is 14 residues long. V dropped 6 bases and J dropped 7 bases, with 16 bases sitting between them. Germline assignment: CDR1 KGHSH and CDR2 LQKENI. Drawing the rest from reference TRBV18 and TRBJ2-1, the complete variable domain is NAGVMQNPRHLVRRRGQEARLRCSPMKGHSHVYWYRQLPEEGLKFMVYLQKENIIDESGMPKERFSAEFPKEGPSILRIQQVVRGDSAAYFCASSRWGPNNEQFFGPGTRLTVL.

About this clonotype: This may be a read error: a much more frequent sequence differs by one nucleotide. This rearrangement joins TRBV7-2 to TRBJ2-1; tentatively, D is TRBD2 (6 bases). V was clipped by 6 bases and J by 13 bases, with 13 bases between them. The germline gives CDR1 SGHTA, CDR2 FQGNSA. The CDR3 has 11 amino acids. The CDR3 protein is CASSSLATQFF. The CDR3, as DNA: TGTGCCAGCAGTAGTCTAGCGACCCAGTTCTTC.